The clone carrying this TCR beta chain was seen only once. Authors' data handling: Nucleated cell counts were estimated from reference gene primer amplification. The table came from immunoSEQ multiplex PCR; TCRdb's copy has only in-frame clones and leaves some out. V and J calls and clone size are as listed in that table; D and trimming were resolved from the DNA. The sample has more than 85,000 clones; roughly 87% are singletons. This entry belongs to a study of blood T cell repertoires in COVID-19. At the level of the study: From T cells, B-cell-depleted T cells, or PBMCs came the material, which was cDNA or gDNA.

The sequencing input was peripheral blood. The sequence was obtained from a woman in her sixties with acute or convalescent COVID-19.

The CDR3 loop reads CASSLYTGELFF. In DNA form, the CDR3 reads TGTGCCAGCAGCCTATATACCGGGGAGCTGTTTTTT. The chain has TRBV3-1 (or the pseudogene TRBV3-2) and TRBJ2-2; D not certain. The CDR3 sequence is 12 residues long. Germline lookup yields CDR1 LGHDT and CDR2 YNNKEL (reference sequence). Trimming took 4 bases from V and 5 from J, leaving 5 bases between them.